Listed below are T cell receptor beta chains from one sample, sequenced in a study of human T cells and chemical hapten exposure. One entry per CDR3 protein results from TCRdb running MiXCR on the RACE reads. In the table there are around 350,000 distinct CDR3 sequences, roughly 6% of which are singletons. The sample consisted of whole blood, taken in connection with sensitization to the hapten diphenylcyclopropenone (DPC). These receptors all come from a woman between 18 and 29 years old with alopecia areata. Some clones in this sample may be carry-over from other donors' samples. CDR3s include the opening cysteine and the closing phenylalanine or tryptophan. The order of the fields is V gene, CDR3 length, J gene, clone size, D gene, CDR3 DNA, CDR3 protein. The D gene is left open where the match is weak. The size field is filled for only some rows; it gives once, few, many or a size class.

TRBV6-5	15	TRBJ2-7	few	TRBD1	TGTGCCAGCAGTTCCACCGGGACAGGGTTCTACGAGCAGTACTTC	CASSSTGTGFYEQYF
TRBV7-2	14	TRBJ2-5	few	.	TGTGCCAGCAGCTTCGATCAGGGCAGGCAGACCCAGTACTTC	CASSFDQGRQTQYF
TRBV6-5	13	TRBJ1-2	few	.	TGTGCCAGCAGTTCCCGACAGTTCTATGGCTACACCTTC	CASSSRQFYGYTF
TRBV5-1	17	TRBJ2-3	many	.	TGCGCCAGCAGCCCACGGATCTTTCTCCTCGACCCAGATACGCAGTATTTT	CASSPRIFLLDPDTQYF
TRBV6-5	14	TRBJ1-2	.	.	TGTGCCAGCGGGCGGGCAGGGGAGGGGTATGGCTACACCTTC	CASGRAGEGYGYTF
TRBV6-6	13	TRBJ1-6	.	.	TGTGCCAGCAGTTATGGTCTTGGGATGCCCCTCCACTTT	CASSYGLGMPLHF
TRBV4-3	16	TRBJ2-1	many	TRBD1	TGCGCCAGCAGCCAAGCCCAGGGGGACTCCTACAATGAGCAGTTCTTC	CASSQAQGDSYNEQFF
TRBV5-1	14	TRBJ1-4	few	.	TGCGCCAGCAGCGGGTCAACAACTAATGAAAAACTGTTTTTT	CASSGSTTNEKLFF
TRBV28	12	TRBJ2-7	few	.	TGTGCCAGCAGCCCGACGGACTACGAGCAGTACTTC	CASSPTDYEQYF
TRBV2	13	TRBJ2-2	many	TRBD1	TGTGCCAGTATCTTACAGGGGAACGGGGAGCTGTTTTTT	CASILQGNGELFF
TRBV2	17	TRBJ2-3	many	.	TGTGCCAGCAGCACACCTCGACTACTTGAAAGCACAGATACGCAGTATTTT	CASSTPRLLESTDTQYF
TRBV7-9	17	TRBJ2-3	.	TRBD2	TGTGCCAGCAGCTCTCTAGGAACTAGCGGAGGGGAAGATACGCAGTATTTT	CASSSLGTSGGEDTQYF
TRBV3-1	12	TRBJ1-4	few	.	TGTGCCAGCAGCCAAGAGGGGGGGAGTCTGTTTTTT	CASSQEGGSLFF
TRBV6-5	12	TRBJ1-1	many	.	TGTGCCAGCACCCTCCAGGGTGGTGAAGCTTTCTTT	CASTLQGGEAFF
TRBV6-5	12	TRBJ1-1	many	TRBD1	TGTGCCAGCAGTTACTCATCAGGGGGCGAGGTCTTT	CASSYSSGGEVF
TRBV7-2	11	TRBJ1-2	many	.	TGTGCCAGCAGCTTATTAGCTGGCTACACCTTC	CASSLLAGYTF
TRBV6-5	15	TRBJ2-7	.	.	TGTGCCAGCAGTTACAGGTTCCTATCCTCCTACGAGCAGTACTTC	CASSYRFLSSYEQYF
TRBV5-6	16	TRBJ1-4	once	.	TGTGCCAGCAGCTTGGGAATCGGGGAACCTAATGAAAAACTGTTTTTT	CASSLGIGEPNEKLFF
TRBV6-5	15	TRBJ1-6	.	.	TGTGCCAGCAGTTACGGTGGACAGTTTAATTCACCCCTCCACTTT	CASSYGGQFNSPLHF
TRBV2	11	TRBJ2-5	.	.	TGTGCCGGGACTGTTAAAGAGACCCAGTACTTC	CAGTVKETQYF
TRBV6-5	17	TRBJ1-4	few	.	TGTGCCAGCAGTTATTCCCGGACAGACCTGACCGATGAAAAACTGTTTTTT	CASSYSRTDLTDEKLFF
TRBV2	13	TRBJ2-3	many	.	TGTGCCAGCAGTGAACTGTGGGGGGATACGCAGTATTTT	CASSELWGDTQYF
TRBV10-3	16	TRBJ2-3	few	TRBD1	TGTGCCACGTCCCCGGGACAGACTCCTAGCACAGATACGCAGTATTTT	CATSPGQTPSTDTQYF
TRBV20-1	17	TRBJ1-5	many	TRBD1	TGCAGTGCTCAGACGCCGACAGGGGGCTATAGCAATCAGCCCCAGCATTTT	CSAQTPTGGYSNQPQHF
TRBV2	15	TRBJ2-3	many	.	TGTGCCAGCACCGGGGACGGAGGGGCGTCAAATACGCAGTATTTT	CASTGDGGASNTQYF
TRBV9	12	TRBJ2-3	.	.	TGTGCCAGCAGCGTAGATTTAGATACGCAGTATTTT	CASSVDLDTQYF
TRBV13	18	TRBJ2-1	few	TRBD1	TGTGCCAGCAGCTTACTGACAGGGGGCCTAGCGGCCTACAATGAGCAGTTCTTC	CASSLLTGGLAAYNEQFF
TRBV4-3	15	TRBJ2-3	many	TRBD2	TGCGCCAGCAGCCAAAGGGGAGGGGATGTAGATACGCAGTATTTT	CASSQRGGDVDTQYF
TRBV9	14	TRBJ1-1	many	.	TGTGCCAGCAGCCCCTCCGGTGGGGGTCTTGAAGCTTTCTTT	CASSPSGGGLEAFF
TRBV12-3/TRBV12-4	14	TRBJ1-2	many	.	TGTGCCAGCAGTTTAGGGGGCGTGCTCAAGGGGAGTACCTTC	CASSLGGVLKGSTF
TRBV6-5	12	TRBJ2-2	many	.	TGTGCCAGCAGTCTTACCTCGCGGGAGCTGTTTTTT	CASSLTSRELFF
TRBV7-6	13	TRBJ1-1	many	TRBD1	TGTGCCAACTTTGGACAGGGTATTGCCGAAGCTTTCTTT	CANFGQGIAEAFF
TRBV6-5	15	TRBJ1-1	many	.	TGTGCCAGCAGTTTGGTGCCTTCCTTGAACACTGAAGCTTTCTTT	CASSLVPSLNTEAFF
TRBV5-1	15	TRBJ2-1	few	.	TGCGCCAGCAGCTTGGGTGGGGGCGAAAGGAATGAGCAGTTCTTC	CASSLGGGERNEQFF
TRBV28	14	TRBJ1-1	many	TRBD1	TGTGCCAGCAGAAAGACAGGGGCCAGGGTTAGGGCTTTCTTT	CASRKTGARVRAFF
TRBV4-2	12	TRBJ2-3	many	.	TGTGCCAGCAGCCAAGATAGGGATACGCAGTATTTT	CASSQDRDTQYF
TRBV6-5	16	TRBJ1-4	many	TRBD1	TGTGCCAGCAGTTATCGAACCGGGACAGTTTATGAAAAACTGTTTTTT	CASSYRTGTVYEKLFF